This entry describes one T cell receptor beta chain. Its antigen remains unidentified. Germline assignment: CDR1 MNHNS and CDR2 SASEGT. This CDR3 has 16 residues. V shed 5 bases and J 2 bases; nucleotides not matched to a gene: 10. This entry is derived from a study of vaccination and CD4 T cells after COVID-19. The Oncomine TCR Beta short-read assay sequenced DNA from cultured CD4+ T cells. TCRdb redid the calling of the PCR reads with MiXCR, one entry per CDR3 protein. In the table there are about 5,600 distinct CDR3 sequences, approximately 40% of which are singletons. Treatment described: roughly ten-day PBMC culture with coronavirus spike peptide pools or control peptides (ViraFEST assay). Gathering of the CD4+ T cells, from the unexposed donor, took place before the COVID-19 pandemic (2011-2018).

The sample was CD4+ T cells from blood, cultured in vitro. The TCR comes from a human donor in good health. V usage is TRBV6-1 and J usage is TRBJ1-2; 8 positions match TRBD1. For the CDR3, the DNA is TGTGCCAGCAGTATTGACAGGGGACATTCCAACTATGGCTACACCTTC. It yields the protein CASSIDRGHSNYGYTF.